The 12 T cell receptor beta chains below were found in one sample sequenced in a study of blood T cell repertoires in COVID-19. Measured with immunoSEQ multiplex PCR; TCRdb has only the in-frame clones, and not every one. The data hold around 250,000 clones, with around 87% observed a single time. The sequenced material came from peripheral blood. These receptors were obtained from a woman aged 55-75 years with COVID-19, enrolled during active disease.

V gene TRBV7-3 combines with J gene TRBJ1-3; D call uncertain. The V gene lost 0 bases and the J gene lost 4 bases, with 10 bases spanning the gap. The CDR3 has 15 residues. Germline loops: CDR1 SGHTA, CDR2 FQGTGA. CDR3 in amino acids: CASSLTRALGNTIYF. The CDR3 DNA sequence: TGTGCCAGCAGCTTAACGCGGGCCCTCGGAAACACCATATATTTT.

This sequence joins TRBV7-2 and TRBJ1-3, with a weak D call TRBD1 (5 bases). The V gene lost 5 bases and the J gene lost 1 base, with 12 bases spanning the gap. This CDR3 spans 15 amino acids. Germline values: CDR1 SGHTA, CDR2 FQGNSA. This CDR3 is CASSPHGGSGNTIYF. As DNA, the CDR3 is TGTGCCAGCAGCCCGCACGGGGGATCTGGAAACACCATATATTTT.

The J gene is TRBJ1-2, the V gene TRBV5-1; possible D gene TRBD1, 5 bases. CDR3 length equals 14 residues. Germline V gene sequence: CDR1 SGHRS, CDR2 YFSETQ. Between the trimmed V and J ends, which lost 3 bases and 8 bases, there was a span of 17 bases. CDR3 sequence (DNA): TGCGCCAGCAGCTCATCTGACAGCCCTTGGGGCTACACCTTC. It is translated as CASSSSDSPWGYTF.

The chain uses TRBV6-5 and TRBJ1-2, with D maybe TRBD1 (6 bases). In germline, CDR1 is MNHEY, CDR2 SVGAGI. The germline V and J ends were trimmed by 10 bases and 3 bases, with 21 bases remaining between them. The CDR3 is made up of 15 amino acids. The CDR3 DNA is TGTGCCAACTTCCCCCTGGTGACAGGTGACTATGGCTACACCTTC. This gives the protein CANFPLVTGDYGYTF.

The rearrangement uses TRBV6-5 and TRBJ1-4; 11 bases agree with TRBD1. The ends lost 0 bases at V and 7 bases at J; junction bases unmatched: 1. Germline loops: CDR1 MNHEY, CDR2 SVGAGI. CDR3 length: 15 amino acids. DNA for the CDR3: TGTGCCAGCAGTTACTCGGGGACAGGGGGTGAAAAACTGTTTTTT. Its translation: CASSYSGTGGEKLFF.

V usage is TRBV3-1 (or the pseudogene TRBV3-2) and J usage is TRBJ2-3, with D tentatively TRBD2 (6 bases). The length of the CDR3 is 16 residues. Trimming removed 2 bases at V and 1 base at J, with 13 bases between. Germline CDR1 is LGHDT and CDR2 is YNNKEL (reference sequence). Here the CDR3 DNA reads TGTGCCAGCAGCCAAACGCGGGGACCGGGCACAGATACGCAGTATTTT. This gives the protein CASSQTRGPGTDTQYF.

Turning to this clone: One junction end does not reproduce the germline sequence, and a read error may be involved. This chain joins TRBV7-7 and TRBJ2-6; 9 positions agree with TRBD2. CDR3 size: 18 residues. CDR1 is SSHAT, CDR2 FNYEAQ, per germline (reference sequence). CDR3 loop: CASSPGLAKPSGANVLTF. The CDR3 nucleotides are TGTGCTAGCAGCCCGGGACTAGCTAAGCCATCGGGGGCCAACGTCCTGACTTTC.

The rearrangement links TRBV5-1 to TRBJ1-2; unclear D gene. CDR3 length equals 15 residues. With 5 bases removed from V and 0 bases from J, the gap between germline ends came to 14 bases. Germline-derived CDR1 and CDR2 are SGHRS and YFSETQ. CDR3 nucleotide sequence: TGCGCCAGCAGTTTTCAGCCGGGAGCTAACTATGGCTACACCTTC. It specifies CASSFQPGANYGYTF.

The rearrangement links TRBV4-2 to TRBJ2-2, with D possibly TRBD1 on 6 matching bases. V dropped 6 bases and J dropped 1 base, with 9 bases sitting between them. Germline values: CDR1 LGHNA, CDR2 YNFKEQ. This CDR3 contains 14 residues. The chain's CDR3 is CASRETGNTGELFF. CDR3 DNA sequence: TGTGCCAGCAGGGAGACAGGGAACACCGGGGAGCTGTTTTTT.

This rearrangement joins TRBV7-8 to TRBJ2-3; 11 positions match TRBD2. Germline assignment: CDR1 SGHVS and CDR2 FQNEAQ. V shed 5 bases, J shed 4 bases, and the junction held 11 bases outside the gene matches. The CDR3 covers 17 residues. The DNA of the CDR3 is TGTGCCAGCAGCCCAATGGGGACTAGCGGTACTTCAGATACGCAGTATTTT. Encoded protein: CASSPMGTSGTSDTQYF.

This chain links TRBV30 with TRBJ1-1, with 8 nucleotides matching TRBD1. The CDR3 runs to 11 residues. Losses at the gene ends were 8 bases for V and 1 base for J; bases not matched to a gene: 0. Per the germline V gene, CDR1 is GTSNPN and CDR2 is SVGIG (reference sequence). The CDR3 DNA reads as TGTGCCCAGGGGGCGAACACTGAAGCTTTCTTT. Protein: CAQGANTEAFF.

The chain couples TRBV10-3 to TRBJ2-2, with TRBD2 as a possible D gene (5 bases). This CDR3 has 14 residues. The V end lost 10 bases, the J end lost 1 base, and 13 bases lay between the germline ends. Germline values: CDR1 ENHRY, CDR2 SYGVKD. DNA of the CDR3: TGTGCCACCGGCGACGGGATGAACACCGGGGAGCTGTTTTTT. It is translated as CATGDGMNTGELFF.